Sequencing of this T cell receptor (beta chain) was carried out in a study of T cell responses to AZD1222 COVID-19 vaccine. About this clone: The antigen remains unidentified.

This CDR3 is built from 15 residues. With 1 base clipped from V and 6 bases from J, the junction kept 4 bases outside the gene matches. Germline CDR1 reads KGHSH; CDR2 reads LQKENI. Study-level findings and limits: Spike as a whole was targeted by vaccine-associated CD4 TCRs, dominant at 160-218 and 743-854. In a largely white British group with more females than males, clonal diversity was possibly underestimated.

Using immunoSEQ multiplex PCR, the repertoire was profiled, and TCRdb retains in-frame clones only, with some absent. In the table there are 65,000 to 75,000 clones, roughly four fifths of which are singletons. The sequence was obtained from an adult in good health. The sample in question was peripheral blood, obtained on day 0 of AZD1222 vaccination. The chain links TRBV18 to TRBJ2-1, with 9 bases fitting TRBD2. DNA for the CDR3: TGTGCCAGCTCACCACTAGCGGGGGAGATCAATGAGCAGTTCTTC. The encoded protein is CASSPLAGEINEQFF.